Listed below are T cell receptor beta chains from one sample, sequenced in a study of cytomegalovirus exposure and HLA in healthy donors. Profiled with immunoSEQ multiplex PCR; TCRdb holds only in-frame clones, not every one. Here the sample spans approximately 220,000 clones, about three quarters being singletons. Sequenced sample: PBMCs. The source of these receptors is a man aged 35-49 years in good health and CMV-seronegative. The CDR3 runs from the conserved cysteine through the conserved F or W. The D gene is left open where the match is weak. Size is omitted from some rows. Given values are once, few, many or a class for expanded clones.

j_gene: TRBJ1-1; d_gene: TRBD1; len: 15; abundance: -; v_gene: TRBV6-6; CDR3nt: TGTGCCAGCAGTGGGGGACAGGGGGTTCTCACTGAAGCTTTCTTT; CDR3aa: CASSGGQGVLTEAFF
j_gene: TRBJ2-2; d_gene: -; len: 16; abundance: -; v_gene: TRBV28; CDR3nt: TGTGCCAGCAGTTTAGAGCCAGCGGCGAACACCGGGGAGCTGTTTTTT; CDR3aa: CASSLEPAANTGELFF
j_gene: TRBJ2-7; d_gene: -; len: 12; abundance: -; v_gene: TRBV11-2; CDR3nt: TGTGCCAGCAGCTTGGAGACGGGCGAGCAGTACTTC; CDR3aa: CASSLETGEQYF
j_gene: TRBJ2-1; d_gene: -; len: 17; abundance: -; v_gene: TRBV7-2; CDR3nt: TGTGCCAGCAGCCCCGGGACTTCACAAAGCTCCTACAATGAGCAGTTCTTC; CDR3aa: CASSPGTSQSSYNEQFF
j_gene: TRBJ2-7; d_gene: -; len: 14; abundance: few; v_gene: TRBV19; CDR3nt: TGTGCCACCTCGACGGGGCAGGGGTTTTCCGAGCAGTACTTC; CDR3aa: CATSTGQGFSEQYF
j_gene: TRBJ2-3; d_gene: TRBD2; len: 17; abundance: -; v_gene: TRBV5-1; CDR3nt: TGCGCCAGCAGCTTGGGGCTAGCGGGGGGACCCACAGATACGCAGTATTTT; CDR3aa: CASSLGLAGGPTDTQYF
j_gene: TRBJ2-3; d_gene: -; len: 14; abundance: -; v_gene: TRBV4-1; CDR3nt: TGCGCCAGCAGCCAACTCTCGTACACAGATACGCAGTATTTT; CDR3aa: CASSQLSYTDTQYF
j_gene: TRBJ2-7; d_gene: TRBD1; len: 13; abundance: -; v_gene: TRBV10-3; CDR3nt: TGTGCCTCCCAGGACAGGGTTTCCTACGAGCAGCACTTC; CDR3aa: CASQDRVSYEQHF
j_gene: TRBJ2-1; d_gene: -; len: 13; abundance: -; v_gene: TRBV19; CDR3nt: TGTGTCACCCGGGACAACTCCTACAATGAGCAGTTCTTC; CDR3aa: CVTRDNSYNEQFF
j_gene: TRBJ1-2; d_gene: TRBD1; len: 14; abundance: -; v_gene: TRBV27; CDR3nt: TGTGCCAGCAGTCCGACAGGGGCAAGCTATGGCTACACCTTC; CDR3aa: CASSPTGASYGYTF
j_gene: TRBJ2-4; d_gene: -; len: 17; abundance: -; v_gene: TRBV6-4; CDR3nt: TGTGCCAGCAGTGACCCGTGGGCCAACCTAGCCAAAAACATTCAGTACTTC; CDR3aa: CASSDPWANLAKNIQYF
j_gene: TRBJ1-6; d_gene: -; len: 16; abundance: -; v_gene: TRBV5-4; CDR3nt: TGTGCCAGCAGCCCGGGACAAAGCTCCTATAATTCACCCCTCCACTTT; CDR3aa: CASSPGQSSYNSPLHF
j_gene: TRBJ2-5; d_gene: -; len: 12; abundance: few; v_gene: TRBV6-6; CDR3nt: TGTGCCAGCAGTTACGCCAGTCGGGACCAGTACTTC; CDR3aa: CASSYASRDQYF
j_gene: TRBJ2-3; d_gene: TRBD2; len: 16; abundance: -; v_gene: TRBV4-1; CDR3nt: TGCGCCAGCAGCCAAGATATGGCGGGGGGGACAGATACGCAGTATTTT; CDR3aa: CASSQDMAGGTDTQYF
j_gene: TRBJ1-2; d_gene: -; len: 14; abundance: -; v_gene: TRBV7-9; CDR3nt: TGTGCCAGCAGCTCGGACGGACTTGGCTATGGCTACACCTTC; CDR3aa: CASSSDGLGYGYTF
j_gene: TRBJ2-7; d_gene: TRBD1; len: 14; abundance: -; v_gene: TRBV10-3; CDR3nt: TGTGCCATCAGCGCACAGGGGGATAGGTACGAGCAGTACTTC; CDR3aa: CAISAQGDRYEQYF
j_gene: TRBJ2-7; d_gene: TRBD2; len: 15; abundance: -; v_gene: TRBV27; CDR3nt: TGTGCCAGCACCCCACCCGGGACTAGAACTGACGAGCAGTACTTC; CDR3aa: CASTPPGTRTDEQYF
j_gene: TRBJ1-3; d_gene: -; len: 15; abundance: -; v_gene: TRBV7-9; CDR3nt: TGTGCCAGCAGCTTGGGGCTGCTCTCTGGAAACACCATATATTTT; CDR3aa: CASSLGLLSGNTIYF
j_gene: TRBJ2-4; d_gene: -; len: 14; abundance: -; v_gene: TRBV18; CDR3nt: TGTGCCAGCTCACCGACACTAGCCAAAAACATTCAGTACTTC; CDR3aa: CASSPTLAKNIQYF
j_gene: TRBJ1-3; d_gene: TRBD1; len: 17; abundance: few; v_gene: TRBV5-6; CDR3nt: TGTGCCAGCAGCGGCGCCATTGGGACAGACAACGGAAACACCATATATTTT; CDR3aa: CASSGAIGTDNGNTIYF
j_gene: TRBJ2-3; d_gene: -; len: 12; abundance: few; v_gene: TRBV27; CDR3nt: TGTGCCAGCAGTTCCCACACAGATACGCAGTATTTT; CDR3aa: CASSSHTDTQYF
j_gene: TRBJ2-7; d_gene: -; len: 13; abundance: -; v_gene: TRBV7-2; CDR3nt: TGTGCCAGCAGCTTACTTCAGCGGGACGAGCAGTACTTC; CDR3aa: CASSLLQRDEQYF
j_gene: TRBJ1-1; d_gene: TRBD1; len: 14; abundance: -; v_gene: TRBV13; CDR3nt: TGTGCCAGCAGCAGGGGACAGGGAGTCGAAAAAGCTTTCTTT; CDR3aa: CASSRGQGVEKAFF
j_gene: TRBJ2-1; d_gene: TRBD2; len: 18; abundance: -; v_gene: TRBV4-1; CDR3nt: TGCGCCAGCAGCAGCGCCCGGGGGACTAGCGGGTTGGGGGATGAGCAGTTCTTC; CDR3aa: CASSSARGTSGLGDEQFF
j_gene: TRBJ2-7; d_gene: -; len: 12; abundance: -; v_gene: TRBV5-1; CDR3nt: TGCGCCAGCACAGGTTCCTACTACGAGCAGTACTTC; CDR3aa: CASTGSYYEQYF
j_gene: TRBJ2-7; d_gene: TRBD2; len: 17; abundance: -; v_gene: TRBV5-4; CDR3nt: TGTGCCAGCAGCCCCGGTCGAAGCGGGAGGTCCTCCTACGAGCAGTACTTC; CDR3aa: CASSPGRSGRSSYEQYF
j_gene: TRBJ2-6; d_gene: TRBD2; len: 16; abundance: -; v_gene: TRBV30; CDR3nt: TGTGCCTGGACCCCCGGGGAGGGTTCTGGGGCCAACGTCCTGACTTTC; CDR3aa: CAWTPGEGSGANVLTF